A single T cell receptor beta chain is shown here with its context. What it binds is not known. TCR beta cDNA libraries included unique molecular identifiers. Between roughly 1 and 10 million T cells gave rise to a few hundred thousand cDNA molecules. TCRdb re-called the PCR reads through MiXCR, storing one row per CDR3 protein. The sample records roughly 400,000 distinct CDR3 sequences, approximately 39% being singletons. CDR3 length: 15 residues. V was clipped by 3 bases and J by 3 bases, with 16 bases between them. Germline V CDR1 and CDR2: SGHDT, YYEEEE. The data stem from a study of post-analysis software for immune sequencing data. Findings of the study overall: Patients carried roughly 5 TRBV segments more frequently than controls did, and TRBV5-6, TRBV5-1 and TRBV20-1 were among them.

This chain connects TRBV5-6 to TRBJ2-7; D might be TRBD1 (6 bases). The sequence was collected from a girl aged 2-15 years with multiple sclerosis. Sequencing was performed on blood. The CDR3 spells CASSSIRDNFYEQYF. CDR3 coding DNA: TGTGCCAGCAGCTCTATCCGGGACAATTTCTACGAGCAGTACTTC.